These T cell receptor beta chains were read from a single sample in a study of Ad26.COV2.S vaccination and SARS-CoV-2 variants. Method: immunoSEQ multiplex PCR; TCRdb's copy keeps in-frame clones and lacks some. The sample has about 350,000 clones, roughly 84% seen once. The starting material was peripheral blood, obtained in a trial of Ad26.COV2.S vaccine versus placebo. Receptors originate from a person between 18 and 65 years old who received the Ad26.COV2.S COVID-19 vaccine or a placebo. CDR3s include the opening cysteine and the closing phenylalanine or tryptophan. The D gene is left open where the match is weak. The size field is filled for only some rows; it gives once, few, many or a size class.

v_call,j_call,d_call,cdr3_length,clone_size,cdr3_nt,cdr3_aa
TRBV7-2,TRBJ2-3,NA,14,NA,TGTGCCAGCAGCCCTACGATGGGCACAGATACGCAGTATTTT,CASSPTMGTDTQYF
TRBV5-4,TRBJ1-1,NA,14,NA,TGTGCCAGCAGTTCAACGGACAGTCCCACTGAAGCTTTCTTT,CASSSTDSPTEAFF
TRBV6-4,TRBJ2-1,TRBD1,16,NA,TGTGCCAGCAGTGCTTCCGGGACAGGGGGCTACAATGAGCAGTTCTTC,CASSASGTGGYNEQFF
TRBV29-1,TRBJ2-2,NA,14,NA,TGCAGCGTTGGTCAGGGCTCGAACACCGGGGAGCTGTTTTTT,CSVGQGSNTGELFF
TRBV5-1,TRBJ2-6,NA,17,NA,TGCGCCAGCAGCCCCAAGAGGTCAAGCTCTGGGGCCAACGTCCTGACTTTC,CASSPKRSSSGANVLTF
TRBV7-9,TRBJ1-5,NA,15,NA,TGTGCCAGCAGCAGGGGGACTCCCGAAGATCAGCCCCAGCATTTT,CASSRGTPEDQPQHF
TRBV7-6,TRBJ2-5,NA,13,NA,TGTGCCAGCAGTTTCGACAGCATGGAGACCCAGTACTTC,CASSFDSMETQYF
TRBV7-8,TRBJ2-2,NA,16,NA,TGTGCCAGCAGCTTAGCCGCCGCCGCGAACACCGGGGAGCTGTTTTTT,CASSLAAAANTGELFF
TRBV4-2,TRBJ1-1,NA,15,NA,TGTGCCAGCAGCCAAGCTATGGGACAAAATACTGAAGCTTTCTTT,CASSQAMGQNTEAFF
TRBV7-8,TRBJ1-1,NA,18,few,TGTGCCAGCCTAAAGGGACTTGCAAGGGCGGGGGCAAACACTGAAGCTTTCTTT,CASLKGLARAGANTEAFF
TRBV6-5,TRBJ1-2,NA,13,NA,TGTGCCAGCAGTTATGACACTAACTATGGCTACACCTTC,CASSYDTNYGYTF
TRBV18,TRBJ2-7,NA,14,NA,TGTGCCAGCTCAACCGGGACGGGACCCTACGAGCAGTACTTC,CASSTGTGPYEQYF
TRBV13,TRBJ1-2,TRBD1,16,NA,TGTGCCAGCAGCTCATTCCTGGGGACAGGGGAATATGGCTACACCTTC,CASSSFLGTGEYGYTF
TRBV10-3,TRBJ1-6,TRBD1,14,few,TGTGCCAACCGGACAGGAAACTATAATTCACCCCTCCACTTT,CANRTGNYNSPLHF
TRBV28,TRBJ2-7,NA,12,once,TGTGCCAGCAGTTTACAGGACTACGAGCAGTACTTC,CASSLQDYEQYF
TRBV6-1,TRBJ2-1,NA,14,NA,TGTGCCAGCAGTGACCGGGCGGGCCACAATGAGCAGTTCTTC,CASSDRAGHNEQFF
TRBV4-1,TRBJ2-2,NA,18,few,TGCGCCAGCAGCCAAGTTGGGGCTAGAGACCCCAGAGGCGGGGAGCTGTTTTTT,CASSQVGARDPRGGELFF
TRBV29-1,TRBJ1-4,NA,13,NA,TGCAGCGTTGAAACCCAGCCTAATGAAAAACTGTTTTTT,CSVETQPNEKLFF
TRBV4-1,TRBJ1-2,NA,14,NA,TGCGCCAGCAGCCAGTCGACAGGCAAATATGGCTACACCTTC,CASSQSTGKYGYTF
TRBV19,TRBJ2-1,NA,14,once,TGTGCCAGTAGTATCCCTGGACTTTTTAATGAGCAGTTCTTC,CASSIPGLFNEQFF
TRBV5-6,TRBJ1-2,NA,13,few,TGTGCCAGCCTCCGGGATCCCGGTTCTGGCTACACCTTC,CASLRDPGSGYTF
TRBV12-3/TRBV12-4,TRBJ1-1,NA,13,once,TGTGCCAGCACCTACCGGGAGAACACTGAAGCTTTCTTT,CASTYRENTEAFF
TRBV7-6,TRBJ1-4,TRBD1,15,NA,TGTGCCAGCAGCTCGACAGGGGCGATAAATGAAAAACTGTTTTTT,CASSSTGAINEKLFF
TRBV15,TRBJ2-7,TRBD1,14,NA,TGTGCCACCAGCCCCCGGACAGGTGCCTACGAGCAGTACTTC,CATSPRTGAYEQYF
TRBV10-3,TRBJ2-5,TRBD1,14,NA,TGTGCCATCGGGGCCGGGACAGGTCAAGAGACCCAGTACTTC,CAIGAGTGQETQYF
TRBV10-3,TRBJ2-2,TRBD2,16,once,TGTGCCATCGGGGGACTAGCGGGGGCGAACACCGGGGAGCTGTTTTTT,CAIGGLAGANTGELFF
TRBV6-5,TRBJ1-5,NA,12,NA,TGTGCCATTGCGAGGGATTTCCAGCCCCAGCATTTT,CAIARDFQPQHF
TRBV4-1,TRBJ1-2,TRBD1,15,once,TGCGCCAGCAGCCAGGAAGGGGGACAGAACTATGGCTACACCTTC,CASSQEGGQNYGYTF
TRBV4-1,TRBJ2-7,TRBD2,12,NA,TGCGCCAGCAGCCGGGGGGAGGGCGAGCAGTACTTC,CASSRGEGEQYF
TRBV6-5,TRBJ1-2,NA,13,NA,TGTGCCAGCACTGCCCCATCGAAGAAGGGCTACACCTTC,CASTAPSKKGYTF
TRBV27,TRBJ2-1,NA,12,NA,TGTGCCAGCAGTTTAACCTACAATGAGCAGTTCTTC,CASSLTYNEQFF
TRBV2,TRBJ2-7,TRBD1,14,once,TGTGCCAGCAGTGGGGACAGGTCCTCCTACGAGCAGTACTTC,CASSGDRSSYEQYF
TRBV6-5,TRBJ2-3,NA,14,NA,TGTGCCAGCAGTTACTCGAATGTGAGGGATACGCAGTATTTT,CASSYSNVRDTQYF
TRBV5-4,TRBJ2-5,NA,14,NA,TGTGCCAGCAGCTTTCCCAGGGATGGTGAGACCCAGTACTTC,CASSFPRDGETQYF
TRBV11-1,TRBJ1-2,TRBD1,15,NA,TGTGCCAGCAGCCAAACGACAGGGAGCGACTATGGCTACACCTTC,CASSQTTGSDYGYTF
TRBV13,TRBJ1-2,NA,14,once,TGTGCCAGCAGCTTAGGCGACAGATGGAATGGCTACACCTTC,CASSLGDRWNGYTF
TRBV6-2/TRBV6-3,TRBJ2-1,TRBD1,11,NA,TGTGCCAGCAGCGACAGGGATGAGCAGTTCTTC,CASSDRDEQFF
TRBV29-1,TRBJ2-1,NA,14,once,TGCAGCGTAGAGGACAGTTTCTTGGGAAATGAGCAGTTCTTC,CSVEDSFLGNEQFF
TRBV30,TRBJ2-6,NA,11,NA,TGTGCCTGGGGTCCCAGGGACGTCCTGACTTTC,CAWGPRDVLTF
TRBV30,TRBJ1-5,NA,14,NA,TGTGCCTGGAGTAAGCAAGCCGATAATCAGCCCCAGCATTTT,CAWSKQADNQPQHF
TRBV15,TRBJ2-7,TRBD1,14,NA,TGTGCCACCAGCAGAGATAGACAGGGGGGCGAGCAGTACTTC,CATSRDRQGGEQYF